This entry features one T cell receptor (beta chain) sequence. Its antigen is unknown. Terminally differentiated effector memory CD45RA+ cells were excluded by CCR7 positive selection of CD45RO-negative cells. Every subset's genomic DNA went evenly onto several immunoSEQ plates. Using immunoSEQ multiplex PCR, the repertoire was profiled, and TCRdb retains in-frame clones only, with some absent. The sample has millions of clones, around 93% seen once. This entry belongs to a study of shared clonotypes between healthy human individuals. Turning to the study itself: A donor's plate count was three for CD4 naive and three for CD4 memory; CD8 naive had two and CD8 memory one.

Overall study findings and caveats: The study's rarefaction showed incomplete sorted-subset sequencing despite large depth.

The receptor's source is a man aged 18 to 30 in good health. Some clones in this sample may be carry-over from other donors' samples. Sequenced sample: naive CD8+ T cells from PBMCs.

CDR3 region: CASSDPSGQFF. The CDR3 nucleotides are TGTGCCAGCAGTGATCCGTCCGGGCAGTTCTTC. The rearrangement joins TRBV25-1 to TRBJ2-1; no reliable D call. CDR3 length: 11 amino acids. Germline assignment: CDR1 MGHDK and CDR2 SYGVNS. Deletions cut 3 bases from V and 12 bases from J, with 9 bases between. Looking up the rest from reference TRBV25-1 and TRBJ2-1 gives the full variable domain: EADIYQTPRYLVIGTGKKITLECSQTMGHDKMYWYQQDPGMELHLIHYSYGVNSTEKGDLSSESTVSRIRTEHFPLTLESARPSHTSQYLCASSDPSGQFFGPGTRLTVL.